Shown below are 5 T cell receptor beta chains from a single sample sequenced in a study of blood T cell repertoires in COVID-19. TCRdb's copy holds only in-frame clones and misses some; the assay was immunoSEQ multiplex PCR. The table lists 120,000 to 150,000 clones, almost 85% of them singletons. Material: peripheral blood. The receptors derive from a man in his forties or fifties with acute or convalescent COVID-19.

Written as DNA, the CDR3 is TGCGCCAGCAGCTTGGGAGCTTCAAACCCGCGTAATGAAAAACTGTTTTTT. It specifies CASSLGASNPRNEKLFF. The chain uses TRBV5-1 and TRBJ1-4, with D unresolved. The V and J ends lost 0 bases and 4 bases respectively, with 16 bases between them. The germline V gene has CDR1 SGHRS and CDR2 YFSETQ. This CDR3 contains 17 residues.

This clone was observed a single time. The chain joins TRBV9 to TRBJ2-1, with D possibly being TRBD2 (6 bases). The CDR3 is 17 residues long. Trimming pared 3 bases from V and 6 bases from J, leaving 22 bases between. Germline assignment: CDR1 SGDLS and CDR2 YYNGEE. CDR3 sequence reads: CASSAPSGGAGGNEQFF. CDR3 in DNA: TGTGCCAGCAGCGCTCCCTCCGGCGGGGCCGGGGGCAATGAGCAGTTCTTC.

The chain combines TRBV19 with TRBJ2-7; 9 bases are shared with TRBD1. This CDR3 has 14 amino acids. Germline V CDR1 and CDR2: LNHDA, SQIVND (reference sequence). Trimming removed 5 bases from V and 6 bases from J; junction bases left unmatched: 8. The CDR3: CASSSWTGVGEQYF. CDR3 in DNA: TGTGCCAGTAGTTCCTGGACAGGGGTGGGCGAGCAGTACTTC.

The chain joins TRBV7-2 to TRBJ1-2; the D gene is possibly TRBD1 (5 bases). Germline loops: CDR1 SGHTA, CDR2 FQGNSA. Trimming stripped 0 bases from V and 4 bases from J, with 15 bases between. The CDR3 sequence is 16 residues long. The CDR3, as DNA: TGTGCCAGCAGCTTAGCGTTCGGTATAGACAGCTATGGCTACACCTTC. Its translation: CASSLAFGIDSYGYTF.

This chain links TRBV27 with TRBJ1-5; D ambiguous. V lost 2 bases and J lost 6, with 5 bases in between. The CDR3 sequence is 12 residues long. Germline assignment: CDR1 MNHEY and CDR2 SMNVEV (reference sequence). The chain's CDR3 is CASSLTGQPQHF. For the CDR3, the DNA is TGTGCCAGCAGTTTAACGGGTCAGCCCCAGCATTTT.